The 4 T cell receptor beta chains given below trace back to one sample, sequenced in a study of blood T cell repertoires in COVID-19. Sequencing was performed with immunoSEQ multiplex PCR; in TCRdb, only in-frame clones are kept and a portion is missing. In the table there are under 500,000 clones, roughly 85% of which are singletons. Sequencing was done on a sample of PBMCs or T cells enriched from blood (not recorded which). These receptors all come from a woman in her late teens or twenties with acute COVID-19.

J is TRBJ1-1 and V is TRBV10-2, with a possible D match to TRBD1 (6 bases). The V gene lost 7 bases and the J gene lost 4 bases, with 16 bases spanning the gap. The CDR3 has 14 residues. CDR1 and CDR2 from the germline V gene are WSHSY and SAAADI. The CDR3 here is CASTAGVYSTEAFF. The CDR3 bases are TGCGCCAGCACCGCAGGGGTTTATAGCACTGAAGCTTTCTTT.

This clone was recorded a few times. V usage is TRBV5-4 and J usage is TRBJ2-7; 10 bases map to TRBD1. CDR3 length: 14 amino acids. Germline-derived CDR1 and CDR2 are SGHNT and YYREEE (reference sequence). V was clipped by 4 bases and J by 6 bases; unmatched bases: 7. The CDR3 DNA reads TGTGCCAGCAGCGCACCCGGGACAGGGGCCGAGCAGTACTTC. It specifies CASSAPGTGAEQYF.

The chain joins TRBV2 to TRBJ2-7, with a possible D match to TRBD2 (6 bases). Deletions cut 7 bases from V and 0 bases from J, with 13 bases between. The CDR3 length is 14 residues. The germline V gene has CDR1 SNHLY and CDR2 FYNNEI. The CDR3 region is CASKIAVDSYEQYF. The CDR3 coding sequence is TGTGCCAGCAAAATAGCGGTAGACTCCTACGAGCAGTACTTC. Filled out from reference TRBV2 and TRBJ2-7, the complete variable domain reads EPEVTQTPSHQVTQMGQEVILRCVPISNHLYFYWYRQILGQKVEFLVSFYNNEISEKSEIFDDQFSVERPDGSNFTLKIRSTKLEDSAMYFCASKIAVDSYEQYFGPGTRLTVT.

The V and J genes are TRBV4-1 and TRBJ2-3, with TRBD2 identical over 8 bases. Germline CDR1 reads MGHRA; CDR2 reads YSYEKL. V lost 4 bases, J lost 4 bases, and 7 bases stayed unmatched. The CDR3 has 15 amino acids. The CDR3, as DNA: TGCGCCAGCAGCCGAATCGCTAGCGGGCCAGATACGCAGTATTTT. Protein: CASSRIASGPDTQYF.